The entry below describes one T cell receptor (beta chain). Clones were read by immunoSEQ multiplex PCR, and TCRdb kept only the in-frame ones, dropping some. The profile shows roughly 180,000 clones, about 94% of them singletons. The CDR3 consists of 15 residues. CDR1 and CDR2 (germline): LGHNA, YNFKEQ. V lost 0 bases to trimming and J lost 2 bases; unmatched junction nucleotides: 3. This specimen comes from a study of T cell responses to AZD1222 COVID-19 vaccine. The sample consisted of peripheral blood, taken on day 0 of AZD1222 vaccination. This clonotype originated in an adult in good health. This rearrangement joins TRBV4-2 to TRBJ2-7; 8 bases map to TRBD1. The CDR3 bases are TGTGCCAGCAGCCAAGATTACAGGGGGACCTACGAGCAGTACTTC. Its protein is CASSQDYRGTYEQYF.